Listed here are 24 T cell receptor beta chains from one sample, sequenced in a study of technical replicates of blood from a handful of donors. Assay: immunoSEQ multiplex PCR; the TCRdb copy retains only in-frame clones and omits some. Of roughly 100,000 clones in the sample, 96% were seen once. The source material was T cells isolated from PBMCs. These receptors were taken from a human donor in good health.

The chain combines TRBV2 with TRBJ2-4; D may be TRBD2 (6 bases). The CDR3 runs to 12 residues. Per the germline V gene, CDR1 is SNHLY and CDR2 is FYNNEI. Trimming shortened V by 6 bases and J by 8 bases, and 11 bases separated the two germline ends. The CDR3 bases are TGTGCCAGCAGATGGGACTTAGACATTCAGTACTTC. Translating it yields CASRWDLDIQYF.

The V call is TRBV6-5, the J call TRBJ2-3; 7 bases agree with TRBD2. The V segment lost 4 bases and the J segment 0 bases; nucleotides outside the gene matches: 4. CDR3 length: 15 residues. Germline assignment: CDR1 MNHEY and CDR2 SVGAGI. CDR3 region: CASSFERDSTDTQYF. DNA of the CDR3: TGTGCCAGCAGTTTTGAGCGGGATAGCACAGATACGCAGTATTTT.

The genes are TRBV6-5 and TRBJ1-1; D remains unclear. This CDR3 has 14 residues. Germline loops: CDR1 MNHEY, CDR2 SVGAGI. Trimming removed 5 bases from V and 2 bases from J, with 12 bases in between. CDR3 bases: TGTGCCAGCAGTACCTATACAGCTAACACTGAAGCTTTCTTT. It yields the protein CASSTYTANTEAFF.

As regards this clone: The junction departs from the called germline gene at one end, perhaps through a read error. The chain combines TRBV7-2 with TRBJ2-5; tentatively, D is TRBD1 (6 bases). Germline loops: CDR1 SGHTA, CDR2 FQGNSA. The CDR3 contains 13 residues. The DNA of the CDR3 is TGTGCCAGCAGCTTATCGACAGGCCCGGGTCTGGACTTC. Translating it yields CASSLSTGPGLDF.

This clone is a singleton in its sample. The chain's CDR3 is CATKSGNHPDQPQHF. In DNA, the CDR3 is TGTGCCACCAAGTCAGGTAACCATCCGGATCAGCCCCAGCATTTT. The V and J genes are TRBV15 and TRBJ1-5; D is unclear. This CDR3 contains 15 residues. CDR1 is LNHNV, CDR2 YYDKDF, per germline (reference sequence). The V and J ends lost 7 bases and 5 bases respectively, with 18 bases between them. Full variable domain (missing parts from reference TRBV15 and TRBJ1-5): DAMVIQNPRYQVTQFGKPVTLSCSQTLNHNVMYWYQQKSSQAPKLLFHYYDKDFNNEADTPDNFQSRRPNTSFCFLDIRSPGLGDTAMYLCATKSGNHPDQPQHFGDGTRLSIL.

The CDR3: CASMPLAGIPDTQYF. The CDR3 bases are TGTGCCAGTATGCCGCTAGCGGGAATTCCAGATACGCAGTATTTT. The chain carries TRBV19 and TRBJ2-3, with 9 bases matching TRBD2. The CDR3 consists of 15 residues. Germline V CDR1 and CDR2: LNHDA, SQIVND (reference sequence). Trimming took 7 bases from V and 4 from J; bases not matched to a gene: 9.

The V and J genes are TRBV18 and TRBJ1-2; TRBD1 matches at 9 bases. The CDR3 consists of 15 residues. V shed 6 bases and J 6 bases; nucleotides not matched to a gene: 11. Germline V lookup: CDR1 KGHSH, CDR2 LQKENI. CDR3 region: CASSLWDRVPDGYTF. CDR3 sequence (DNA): TGTGCCAGCTCTCTGTGGGACAGGGTCCCGGATGGCTACACCTTC.

This CDR3 is CASSAQGQDGEKLFF. CDR3 sequence (DNA): TGTGCCAGCAGCGCACAAGGACAGGATGGTGAAAAACTGTTTTTT. The chain links TRBV9 to TRBJ1-4, with TRBD1 identical over 7 bases. Trimming cost V 3 bases and J 7 bases; bases outside gene matches: 9. This CDR3 is built from 15 residues. Germline CDR1 reads SGDLS; CDR2 reads YYNGEE.

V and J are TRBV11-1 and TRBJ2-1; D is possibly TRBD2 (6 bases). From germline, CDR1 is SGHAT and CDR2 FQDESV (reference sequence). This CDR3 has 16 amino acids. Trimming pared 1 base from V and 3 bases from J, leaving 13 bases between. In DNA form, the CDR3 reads TGTGCCAGCAGCTTAGAGGACTACAGCGACTACAATGAGCAGTTCTTC. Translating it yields CASSLEDYSDYNEQFF.

CDR3 loop: CASSFGLEGSSYEQYF. CDR3 nucleotide sequence: TGTGCCAGCAGCTTTGGTCTAGAGGGTAGCTCCTACGAGCAGTACTTC. The rearrangement uses TRBV7-9 and TRBJ2-7, with D possibly matching TRBD2 (5 bases). From germline, CDR1 is SEHNR and CDR2 FQNEAQ (reference sequence). This CDR3 is built from 16 residues. Trimming cost V 3 bases and J 0 bases, with 15 bases left between them.

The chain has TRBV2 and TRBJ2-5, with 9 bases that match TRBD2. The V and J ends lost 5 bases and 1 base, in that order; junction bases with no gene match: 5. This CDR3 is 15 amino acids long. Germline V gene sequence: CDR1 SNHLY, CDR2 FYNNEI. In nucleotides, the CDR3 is TGTGCCAGCAGTCAGACTAGCGGAGGCCAAGAGACCCAGTACTTC. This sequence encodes CASSQTSGGQETQYF.

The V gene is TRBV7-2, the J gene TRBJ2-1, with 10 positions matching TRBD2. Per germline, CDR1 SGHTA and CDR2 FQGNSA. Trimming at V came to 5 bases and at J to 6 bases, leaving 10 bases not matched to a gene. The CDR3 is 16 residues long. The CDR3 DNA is TGTGCCAGCAGCAATAGCGGGAGGCCGAAGGCCAATGAGCAGTTCTTC. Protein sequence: CASSNSGRPKANEQFF. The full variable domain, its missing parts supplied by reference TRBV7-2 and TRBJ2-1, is GAGVSQSPSNKVTEKGKDVELRCDPISGHTALYWYRQSLGQGLEFLIYFQGNSAPDKSGLPSDRFSAERTGGSVSTLTIQRTQQEDSAVYLCASSNSGRPKANEQFFGPGTRLTVL.

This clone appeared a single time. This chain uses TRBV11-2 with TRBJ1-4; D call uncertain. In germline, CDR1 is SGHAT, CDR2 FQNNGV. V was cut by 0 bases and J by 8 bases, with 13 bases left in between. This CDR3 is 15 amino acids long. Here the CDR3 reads CASSLERAVMEKLFF. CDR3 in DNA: TGTGCCAGCAGCTTAGAGAGGGCTGTGATGGAAAAACTGTTTTTT.

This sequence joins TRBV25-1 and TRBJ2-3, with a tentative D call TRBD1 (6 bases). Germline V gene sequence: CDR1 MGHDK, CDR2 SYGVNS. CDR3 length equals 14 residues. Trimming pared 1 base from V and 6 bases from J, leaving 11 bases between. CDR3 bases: TGTGCCAGCAGTGAATGGGTGGGGGCGGATACGCAGTATTTT. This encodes CASSEWVGADTQYF.

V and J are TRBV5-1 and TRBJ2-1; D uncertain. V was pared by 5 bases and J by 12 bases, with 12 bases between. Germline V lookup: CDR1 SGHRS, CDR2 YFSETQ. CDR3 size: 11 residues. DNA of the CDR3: TGCGCCAGCAGAGGCCCTTCGGGGCAGTTCTTC. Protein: CASRGPSGQFF. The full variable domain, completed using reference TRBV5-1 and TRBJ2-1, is KAGVTQTPRYLIKTRGQQVTLSCSPISGHRSVSWYQQTPGQGLQFLFEYFSETQRNKGNFPGRFSGRQFSNSRSEMNVSTLELGDSALYLCASRGPSGQFFGPGTRLTVL.

CDR3 sequence reads: CAWNSGRAKEQFF. The CDR3 DNA reads as TGTGCCTGGAACAGCGGGAGGGCAAAAGAGCAGTTCTTC. The chain is built from TRBV30 and TRBJ2-1; 10 bases align to TRBD2. The CDR3 spans 13 residues. The germline V gene encodes CDR1 GTSNPN and CDR2 SVGIG (reference sequence). Trimming removed 4 bases from V and 10 bases from J; junction bases left unmatched: 7.

CDR3 region: CASSLGTVRMNTEAFF. CDR3 coding DNA: TGTGCCAGCAGTCTAGGGACAGTAAGGATGAACACTGAAGCTTTCTTT. The rearrangement joins TRBV28 to TRBJ1-1; 7 nucleotides match TRBD1. Unmatched junction bases numbered 9, after V lost 5 bases and J lost 0 bases. The length of the CDR3 is 16 residues. Germline V gene data show CDR1 as MDHEN and CDR2 as SYDVKM. Full variable domain (remainder filled in from reference TRBV28 and TRBJ1-1): DVKVTQSSRYLVKRTGEKVFLECVQDMDHENMFWYRQDPGLGLRLIYFSYDVKMKEKGDIPEGYSVSREKKERFSLILESASTNQTSMYLCASSLGTVRMNTEAFFGQGTRLTVV.

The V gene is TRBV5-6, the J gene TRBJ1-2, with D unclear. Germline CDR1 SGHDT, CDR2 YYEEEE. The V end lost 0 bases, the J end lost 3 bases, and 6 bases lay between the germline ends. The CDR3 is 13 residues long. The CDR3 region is CASSLGTDYGYTF. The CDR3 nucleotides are TGTGCCAGCAGCTTGGGCACGGACTATGGCTACACCTTC.

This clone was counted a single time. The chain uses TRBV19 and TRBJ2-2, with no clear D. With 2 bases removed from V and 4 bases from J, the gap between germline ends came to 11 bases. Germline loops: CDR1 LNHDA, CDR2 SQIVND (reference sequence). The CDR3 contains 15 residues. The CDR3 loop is CASSILVGSTGELFF. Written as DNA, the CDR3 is TGTGCCAGTAGTATACTAGTTGGAAGCACCGGGGAGCTGTTTTTT.

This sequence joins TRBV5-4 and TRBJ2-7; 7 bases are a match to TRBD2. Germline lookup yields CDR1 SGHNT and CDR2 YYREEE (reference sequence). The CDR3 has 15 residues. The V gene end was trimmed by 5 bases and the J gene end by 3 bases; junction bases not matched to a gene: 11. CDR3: CASSYTSATIYEQYF. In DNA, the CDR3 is TGTGCCAGCAGTTACACTAGCGCAACGATCTACGAGCAGTACTTC.

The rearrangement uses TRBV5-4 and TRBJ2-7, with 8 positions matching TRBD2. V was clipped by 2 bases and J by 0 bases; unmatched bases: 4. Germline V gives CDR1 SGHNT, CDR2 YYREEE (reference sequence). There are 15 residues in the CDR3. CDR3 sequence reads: CASSLGGRPSYEQYF. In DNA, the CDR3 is TGTGCCAGCAGCTTAGGCGGGAGGCCCTCCTACGAGCAGTACTTC.

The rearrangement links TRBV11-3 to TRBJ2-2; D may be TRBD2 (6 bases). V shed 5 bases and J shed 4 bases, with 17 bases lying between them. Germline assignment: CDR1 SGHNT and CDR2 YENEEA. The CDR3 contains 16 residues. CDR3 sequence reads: CASSPETGAATGELFF. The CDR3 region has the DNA TGTGCCAGCAGCCCCGAAACGGGAGCGGCCACCGGGGAGCTGTTTTTT.

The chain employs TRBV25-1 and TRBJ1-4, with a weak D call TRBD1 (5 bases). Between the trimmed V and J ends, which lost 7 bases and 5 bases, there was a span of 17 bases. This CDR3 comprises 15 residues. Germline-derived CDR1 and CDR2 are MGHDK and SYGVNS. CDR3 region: CASKGFGGSNEKLFF. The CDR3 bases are TGTGCCAGCAAGGGGTTCGGCGGGAGCAATGAAAAACTGTTTTTT.

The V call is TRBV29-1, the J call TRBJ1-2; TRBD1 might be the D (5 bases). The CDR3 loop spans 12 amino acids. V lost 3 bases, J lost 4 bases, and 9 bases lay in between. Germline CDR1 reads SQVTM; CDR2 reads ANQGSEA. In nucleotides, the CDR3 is TGCAGCGTTGAGGGGGGGTTCTATGGCTACACCTTC. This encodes CSVEGGFYGYTF.